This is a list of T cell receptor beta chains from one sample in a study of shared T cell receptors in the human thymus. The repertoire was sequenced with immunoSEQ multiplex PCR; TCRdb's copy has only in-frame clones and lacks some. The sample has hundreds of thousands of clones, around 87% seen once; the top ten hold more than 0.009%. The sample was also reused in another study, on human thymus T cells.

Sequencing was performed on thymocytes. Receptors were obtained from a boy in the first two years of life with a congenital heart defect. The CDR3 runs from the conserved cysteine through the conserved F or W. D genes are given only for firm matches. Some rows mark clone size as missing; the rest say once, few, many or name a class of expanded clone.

CDR3: CASSTRRGREGGRLYGYTF; DNA: TGTGCCAGCAGTACCCGGAGGGGCAGGGAGGGGGGCCGACTCTATGGCTACACCTTC; D: NA; V: TRBV9; J: TRBJ1-2; size: once
CDR3: CAAPPTGTGPPAAYEQYF; DNA: TGTGCAGCCCCACCGACCGGGACAGGGCCTCCCGCAGCCTACGAGCAGTACTTC; D: TRBD1; V: TRBV28; J: TRBJ2-7; size: NA
CDR3: CASSGRGLAPTDTQYF; DNA: TGTGCCAGCAGTGGGAGAGGACTAGCGCCCACAGATACGCAGTATTTT; D: TRBD2; V: TRBV6-1; J: TRBJ2-3; size: once
CDR3: CAWSLGLRGGINEQFF; DNA: TGTGCCTGGAGTTTGGGGTTGCGGGGGGGAATCAATGAGCAGTTCTTC; D: TRBD2; V: TRBV30; J: TRBJ2-1; size: NA
CDR3: CASSQGTGFERNTEAFF; DNA: TGTGCCAGCAGCCAAGGGACAGGGTTTGAGAGGAACACTGAAGCTTTCTTT; D: TRBD1; V: TRBV14; J: TRBJ1-1; size: NA
CDR3: CASSGPGQREKLFF; DNA: TGTGCCAGCAGCGGACCGGGACAGCGAGAAAAACTGTTTTTT; D: TRBD1; V: TRBV9; J: TRBJ1-4; size: NA
CDR3: CASSGTRTGQGSNQPQHF; DNA: TGTGCCAGCAGTGGGACCAGGACAGGGCAGGGAAGCAATCAGCCCCAGCATTTT; D: TRBD1; V: TRBV6-1; J: TRBJ1-5; size: NA
CDR3: CSILWHTEGGNEQFF; DNA: TGCAGCATATTATGGCACACAGAGGGTGGCAATGAGCAGTTCTTC; D: NA; V: TRBV29-1; J: TRBJ2-1; size: NA
CDR3: CASSQNTDGDEQFF; DNA: TGCGCCAGCAGCCAAAACACAGACGGGGATGAGCAGTTCTTC; D: NA; V: TRBV4-3; J: TRBJ2-1; size: NA
CDR3: CASQRVSYNEQFF; DNA: TGTGCCAGCCAGCGGGTCTCCTACAATGAGCAGTTCTTC; D: NA; V: TRBV27; J: TRBJ2-1; size: NA
CDR3: CASSEWGGTSDTQYF; DNA: TGTGCCAGCAGTGAATGGGGGGGGACGTCAGATACGCAGTATTTT; D: TRBD2; V: TRBV6-1; J: TRBJ2-3; size: NA
CDR3: CASSQTGGVAKNIQYF; DNA: TGTGCCAGCAGCCAAACAGGCGGGGTAGCCAAAAACATTCAGTACTTC; D: NA; V: TRBV14; J: TRBJ2-4; size: NA
CDR3: CATSRVAGDQETQYF; DNA: TGTGCCACCAGCAGAGTGGCGGGAGACCAAGAGACCCAGTACTTC; D: TRBD2; V: TRBV15; J: TRBJ2-5; size: NA
CDR3: CASSPTKISYNSPLHF; DNA: TGTGCCAGCAGTCCAACTAAAATCTCCTATAATTCACCCCTCCACTTT; D: NA; V: TRBV28; J: TRBJ1-6; size: once
CDR3: CASSRTSGNYEQFF; DNA: TGTGCCAGTAGCCGGACTAGCGGGAACTATGAGCAGTTCTTC; D: TRBD2; V: TRBV19; J: TRBJ2-1; size: NA
CDR3: CASSFYEGDTIYF; DNA: TGTGCCAGCAGCTTTTACGAGGGGGACACCATATATTTT; D: NA; V: TRBV9; J: TRBJ1-3; size: NA
CDR3: CASSHGGGTDTQYF; DNA: TGCGCCAGCAGCCACGGGGGAGGGACAGATACGCAGTATTTT; D: TRBD2; V: TRBV4-1; J: TRBJ2-3; size: NA
CDR3: CSVEDQTVLAGGYQETQYF; DNA: TGCAGCGTTGAAGACCAAACTGTATTAGCGGGGGGATACCAAGAGACCCAGTACTTC; D: TRBD2; V: TRBV29-1; J: TRBJ2-5; size: NA
CDR3: CASSLYPWRYNEQFF; DNA: TGTGCCAGCAGTTTATACCCTTGGAGATACAATGAGCAGTTCTTC; D: NA; V: TRBV27; J: TRBJ2-1; size: NA
CDR3: CSVVTTWTEAFF; DNA: TGCAGCGTTGTGACAACGTGGACTGAAGCTTTCTTT; D: NA; V: TRBV29-1; J: TRBJ1-1; size: NA
CDR3: CASRTIGANVLTF; DNA: TGTGCCAGCAGGACAATTGGGGCCAACGTCCTGACTTTC; D: NA; V: TRBV2; J: TRBJ2-6; size: NA
CDR3: CASSQESGDRGSKNNSPLHF; DNA: TGCGCCAGCAGCCAAGAATCCGGGGACAGGGGCTCTAAAAATAATTCACCCCTCCACTTT; D: TRBD1; V: TRBV4-1; J: TRBJ1-6; size: NA
CDR3: CASSPQGTPYQETQYF; DNA: TGTGCCAGCAGCCCACAGGGGACCCCCTATCAAGAGACCCAGTACTTC; D: TRBD1; V: TRBV5-5; J: TRBJ2-5; size: NA
CDR3: CSARGQGDFQETQYF; DNA: TGCAGCGCCAGGGGACAGGGGGATTTTCAAGAGACCCAGTACTTC; D: TRBD1; V: TRBV29-1; J: TRBJ2-5; size: few
CDR3: CASSSFKGEKLFF; DNA: TGTGCCAGCAGTTCGTTTAAGGGGGAAAAACTGTTTTTT; D: NA; V: TRBV27; J: TRBJ1-4; size: NA
CDR3: CASSLGSEAGNEQFF; DNA: TGTGCCAGCAGCTTAGGTAGTGAGGCAGGGAATGAGCAGTTCTTC; D: NA; V: TRBV7-9; J: TRBJ2-1; size: NA
CDR3: CASRDNTRLNTEAFF; DNA: TGTGCCAGCAGGGACAACACCAGACTGAACACTGAAGCTTTCTTT; D: NA; V: TRBV6-5; J: TRBJ1-1; size: NA
CDR3: CASSQERGDSYEQYF; DNA: TGTGCCAGCAGCCAAGAGCGGGGGGATTCCTACGAGCAGTACTTC; D: TRBD2; V: TRBV11-2; J: TRBJ2-7; size: NA
CDR3: CASSGEGLAGSFYEQYF; DNA: TGTGCCAGCAGTGGGGAGGGACTAGCGGGAAGCTTTTACGAGCAGTACTTC; D: TRBD2; V: TRBV28; J: TRBJ2-7; size: NA
CDR3: CASSPSAAVDTQYF; DNA: TGTGCCAGCAGTCCGTCGGCGGCAGTAGATACGCAGTATTTT; D: NA; V: TRBV28; J: TRBJ2-3; size: NA
CDR3: CASSPLGPDRSTDTQYF; DNA: TGTGCCAGCAGTCCTTTGGGGCCGGACAGAAGCACAGATACGCAGTATTTT; D: NA; V: TRBV28; J: TRBJ2-3; size: NA
CDR3: CASGLAAGTGNQPQHF; DNA: TGTGCTAGTGGTTTGGCCGCCGGGACAGGAAATCAGCCCCAGCATTTT; D: TRBD1; V: TRBV12-5; J: TRBJ1-5; size: NA
CDR3: CASSLFRMETQYF; DNA: TGTGCCAGCAGCTTATTCAGGATGGAGACCCAGTACTTC; D: NA; V: TRBV13; J: TRBJ2-5; size: NA
CDR3: CASSPRLAGGTRYNEQFF; DNA: TGTGCCAGCAGCCCTAGACTAGCGGGGGGCACAAGGTACAATGAGCAGTTCTTC; D: TRBD2; V: TRBV27; J: TRBJ2-1; size: NA
CDR3: CASSPPLAGDNEQFF; DNA: TGTGCCAGCAGTCCTCCACTAGCGGGTGACAATGAGCAGTTCTTC; D: TRBD2; V: TRBV28; J: TRBJ2-1; size: once
CDR3: CASSLGAPDTQYF; DNA: TGTGCCAGCAGCTTAGGAGCCCCAGATACGCAGTATTTT; D: NA; V: TRBV5-8; J: TRBJ2-3; size: NA
CDR3: CASSYSSGRNTEAFF; DNA: TGTGCCAGCAGTTACTCGAGCGGGCGGAACACTGAAGCTTTCTTT; D: NA; V: TRBV6-6; J: TRBJ1-1; size: NA
CDR3: CASSQVTVMNTEAFF; DNA: TGCGCCAGCAGCCAAGTCACAGTAATGAACACTGAAGCTTTCTTT; D: NA; V: TRBV4-3; J: TRBJ1-1; size: NA
CDR3: CASSQDSLAGIYEQYF; DNA: TGCGCCAGCAGCCAAGACTCACTAGCGGGGATCTACGAGCAGTACTTC; D: TRBD2; V: TRBV4-1; J: TRBJ2-7; size: NA
CDR3: CASSPRTGQETQYF; DNA: TGTGCCAGCAGTCCGAGGACAGGCCAAGAGACCCAGTACTTC; D: TRBD1; V: TRBV6-5; J: TRBJ2-5; size: NA
CDR3: CASSSLSETGVSQPQHF; DNA: TGTGCCAGCAGCTCCTTGTCGGAGACAGGGGTCTCTCAGCCCCAGCATTTT; D: TRBD1; V: TRBV5-6; J: TRBJ1-5; size: NA
CDR3: CATAGRTSGRYGNTGELFF; DNA: TGTGCCACAGCCGGGAGGACTAGCGGGAGATATGGGAACACCGGGGAGCTGTTTTTT; D: TRBD2; V: TRBV15; J: TRBJ2-2; size: NA
CDR3: CATSRNRDLFYNSPLHF; DNA: TGTGCCACCAGCCGCAACAGGGACCTATTCTATAATTCACCCCTCCACTTT; D: NA; V: TRBV15; J: TRBJ1-6; size: NA
CDR3: CASRYKGQDEQYF; DNA: TGTGCCAGCAGGTACAAGGGGCAGGACGAGCAGTACTTC; D: NA; V: TRBV6-5; J: TRBJ2-7; size: NA
CDR3: CAGGDVGELFF; DNA: TGTGCCGGGGGGGATGTCGGGGAGCTGTTTTTT; D: TRBD2; V: TRBV7-2; J: TRBJ2-2; size: NA
CDR3: CASSRDRGTNTEAFF; DNA: TGTGCCAGTAGTAGGGACAGGGGAACGAACACTGAAGCTTTCTTT; D: TRBD1; V: TRBV19; J: TRBJ1-1; size: NA
CDR3: CASRASGSLYEQYF; DNA: TGTGCCAGCAGGGCATCAGGCAGCCTCTACGAGCAGTACTTC; D: NA; V: TRBV2; J: TRBJ2-7; size: NA
CDR3: CASSPRIGGPYGYTF; DNA: TGTGCCAGCAGCCCTCGAATCGGGGGGCCCTATGGCTACACCTTC; D: NA; V: TRBV7-9; J: TRBJ1-2; size: NA
CDR3: CATQGDTNSPLHF; DNA: TGCGCCACCCAGGGGGACACAAATTCACCCCTCCACTTT; D: TRBD1; V: TRBV5-1; J: TRBJ1-6; size: NA
CDR3: CASSTSGTRMNTEAFF; DNA: TGTGCCAGCAGTACATCTGGGACAAGAATGAACACTGAAGCTTTCTTT; D: NA; V: TRBV27; J: TRBJ1-1; size: NA
CDR3: CASSRDRGVETQYF; DNA: TGTGCCAGCAGTAGGGACAGAGGGGTAGAGACCCAGTACTTC; D: TRBD1; V: TRBV6-5; J: TRBJ2-5; size: NA
CDR3: CAGLTPRLAGGPHEQFF; DNA: TGTGCCGGATTAACCCCGAGACTAGCGGGAGGGCCCCATGAGCAGTTCTTC; D: TRBD2; V: TRBV30; J: TRBJ2-1; size: NA
CDR3: CASSSLTEVGEQYF; DNA: TGTGCCAGCAGTTCCCTGACAGAAGTTGGGGAGCAGTACTTC; D: NA; V: TRBV25-1; J: TRBJ2-7; size: NA
CDR3: CASSLRLRDLRGGDTQYF; DNA: TGTGCCAGCAGCTTACGTCTCCGGGACCTAAGGGGAGGAGATACGCAGTATTTT; D: NA; V: TRBV7-9; J: TRBJ2-3; size: NA
CDR3: CASRVRQGNTGELFF; DNA: TGTGCCAGCAGAGTCCGACAGGGGAACACCGGGGAGCTGTTTTTT; D: TRBD1; V: TRBV6-4; J: TRBJ2-2; size: NA
CDR3: CASSQDPTGSGYTF; DNA: TGCGCCAGCAGCCAAGATCCGACAGGGAGTGGCTACACCTTC; D: TRBD1; V: TRBV4-3; J: TRBJ1-2; size: NA
CDR3: CASGLVPRLQGEDYGYTF; DNA: TGTGCTAGTGGTTTGGTACCCCGGTTACAGGGTGAGGACTATGGCTACACCTTC; D: NA; V: TRBV12-5; J: TRBJ1-2; size: few
CDR3: CATEGHHSNQPQHF; DNA: TGTGCCACCGAGGGACACCATAGCAATCAGCCCCAGCATTTT; D: NA; V: TRBV19; J: TRBJ1-5; size: NA
CDR3: CASSFPRTRVYGYTF; DNA: TGTGCCAGCAGTTTCCCTCGGACGAGGGTCTATGGCTACACCTTC; D: NA; V: TRBV28; J: TRBJ1-2; size: once
CDR3: CASSPGQGINYEQYF; DNA: TGTGCCAGCTCACCGGGGCAGGGTATTAACTACGAGCAGTACTTC; D: NA; V: TRBV18; J: TRBJ2-7; size: NA